The next 31 T cell receptor beta chains were all read from a single sample in a study of blood T cell repertoires in COVID-19. The data were produced by immunoSEQ multiplex PCR, yet TCRdb's version contains in-frame clones alone and is incomplete. The table shows under 200,000 clones, with roughly 82% occurring only once. Sequencing used PBMCs or T cells enriched from blood (not recorded which). Source of these receptors: a man in his fifties who had recovered from COVID-19.

V gene TRBV28 combines with J gene TRBJ2-5; 8 bases line up with TRBD1. The CDR3 spans 13 residues. Germline V gene sequence: CDR1 MDHEN, CDR2 SYDVKM. V dropped 3 bases and J dropped 7; count of bases not matched to a gene: 4. The CDR3 here is CASSFGQGGTQYF. CDR3 coding DNA: TGTGCCAGCAGTTTCGGACAGGGTGGGACCCAGTACTTC.

This chain uses TRBV29-1 with TRBJ2-5; D may be TRBD1 (6 bases). Between the trimmed V and J ends, which lost 6 bases and 4 bases, there was a span of 12 bases. CDR1 SQVTM and CDR2 ANQGSEA come from the germline V gene. This CDR3 region has 12 residues. This CDR3 reads CSVRQVGETQYF. CDR3 DNA: TGCAGCGTCCGACAGGTGGGAGAGACCCAGTACTTC.

J is TRBJ2-1 and V is TRBV27, with a tentative D call TRBD2 (5 bases). V shed 2 bases and J shed 5 bases, with 7 bases lying between them. This CDR3 has 13 residues. Germline V gene data show CDR1 as MNHEY and CDR2 as SMNVEV (reference sequence). CDR3 coding DNA: TGTGCCAGCAGTTTAAAGCGGAACAATGAGCAGTTCTTC. As protein: CASSLKRNNEQFF.

V is TRBV19 and J is TRBJ2-7; 9 bases line up with TRBD2. The CDR3 runs 15 residues. The V gene end was trimmed by 4 bases and the J gene end by 4 bases; junction bases not matched to a gene: 8. Germline V lookup: CDR1 LNHDA, CDR2 SQIVND (reference sequence). CDR3 region: CASSTSSSGIYEQYF. The CDR3 nucleotides are TGTGCCAGTAGTACCTCCTCTAGCGGGATTTACGAGCAGTACTTC.

The rearrangement uses TRBV9 and TRBJ2-6, with TRBD1 matching over 10 bases. CDR1 and CDR2 from the germline V gene are SGDLS and YYNGEE. The CDR3 length is 17 residues. The V gene end was trimmed by 2 bases and the J gene end by 2 bases; junction bases not matched to a gene: 4. DNA for the CDR3: TGTGCCAGCAGCGTCGGGACAGGGGCGGCTGGGGCCAACGTCCTGACTTTC. Protein: CASSVGTGAAGANVLTF.

This clone was seen a few times. The chain joins TRBV5-1 to TRBJ2-5; 7 nucleotides line up with TRBD1. Germline V gives CDR1 SGHRS, CDR2 YFSETQ. The J segment lost 2 bases and the V segment lost 0 bases, leaving 7 bases of the junction unmatched. This CDR3 contains 16 residues. The CDR3 DNA follows: TGCGCCAGCAGCTTGGGAGGTTGGGGACAGCAAGAGACCCAGTACTTC. Amino acid sequence: CASSLGGWGQQETQYF. The full variable domain, completed using reference TRBV5-1 and TRBJ2-5, is KAGVTQTPRYLIKTRGQQVTLSCSPISGHRSVSWYQQTPGQGLQFLFEYFSETQRNKGNFPGRFSGRQFSNSRSEMNVSTLELGDSALYLCASSLGGWGQQETQYFGPGTRLLVL.

The gene calls are TRBV13 and TRBJ2-7; D is uncertain. The CDR3 totals 12 residues. Germline V lookup: CDR1 PRHDT, CDR2 FYEKMQ (reference sequence). The V and J ends lost 4 bases and 4 bases respectively, with 8 bases between them. Here the CDR3 reads CASSYLRYEQYF. CDR3 nucleotides: TGTGCCAGCAGCTACCTAAGATACGAGCAGTACTTC.

This chain uses TRBV6-5 with TRBJ1-1; D gene ambiguous. Germline loops: CDR1 MNHEY, CDR2 SVGAGI. The V and J ends lost 0 bases and 2 bases respectively, with 4 bases between them. The CDR3 extends over 13 amino acids. This CDR3 is CASSYSTNTEAFF. The CDR3 coding sequence is TGTGCCAGCAGTTACTCTACTAACACTGAAGCTTTCTTT.

The chain is built from TRBV3-1 (or the pseudogene TRBV3-2) and TRBJ2-5; TRBD1 might be the D (5 bases). The CDR3 has 13 amino acids. In germline, CDR1 is LGHDT, CDR2 YNNKEL (reference sequence). V was trimmed by 1 base and J by 4 bases, leaving 7 bases between them. The CDR3 loop reads CASSQAGPETQYF. The CDR3 coding sequence is TGTGCCAGCAGCCAAGCAGGGCCAGAGACCCAGTACTTC.

This rearrangement joins TRBV28 to TRBJ2-7; TRBD1 aligns across 8 bases. The V segment lost 7 bases and the J segment 2 bases; nucleotides outside the gene matches: 7. CDR1 MDHEN and CDR2 SYDVKM come from the germline V gene. The CDR3 consists of 14 residues. Written as DNA, the CDR3 is TGTGCCAGCACCATAGCAGGGGGCACCTACGAGCAGTACTTC. Protein product: CASTIAGGTYEQYF.

The rearrangement joins TRBV2 to TRBJ1-4, with 8 positions matching TRBD1. The CDR3 is 13 amino acids. V lost 8 bases to trimming and J lost 3 bases; unmatched junction nucleotides: 2. From germline, CDR1 is SNHLY and CDR2 FYNNEI. The chain's CDR3 is CASLDRANEKLFF. The CDR3 DNA sequence: TGTGCCAGCTTGGACAGGGCTAATGAAAAACTGTTTTTT. The entire variable domain, with the rest obtained from reference TRBV2 and TRBJ1-4, is as follows: EPEVTQTPSHQVTQMGQEVILRCVPISNHLYFYWYRQILGQKVEFLVSFYNNEISEKSEIFDDQFSVERPDGSNFTLKIRSTKLEDSAMYFCASLDRANEKLFFGSGTQLSVL.

The chain's CDR3 is CASGSGLDGYTF. The CDR3 nucleotides read TGTGCTAGTGGTTCAGGGTTGGATGGCTACACCTTC. The rearrangement joins TRBV12-5 to TRBJ1-2, with D possibly TRBD1 on 5 matching bases. Germline CDR1 is LGHNT and CDR2 is FRNRAP. Trimming shortened V by 4 bases and J by 6 bases, and 9 bases separated the two germline ends. There are 12 residues in the CDR3. The entire variable domain, with the rest obtained from reference TRBV12-5 and TRBJ1-2, is as follows: DARVTQTPRHKVTEMGQEVTMRCQPILGHNTVFWYRQTMMQGLELLAYFRNRAPLDDSGMPKDRFSAEMPDATLATLKIQPSEPRDSAVYFCASGSGLDGYTFGSGTRLTVV.

J is TRBJ2-5 and V is TRBV5-5; 7 bases are a match to TRBD2. The CDR3 sequence is 13 residues long. The germline CDR1 and CDR2 sequences are SGHKS and YYEKEE (reference sequence). The trim removed 1 base at V and 5 bases at J, leaving 2 bases unmatched. The CDR3 spells CASSLISGETQYF. The CDR3 DNA follows: TGTGCCAGCAGCTTGATTAGCGGGGAGACCCAGTACTTC.

The chain is built from TRBV28 and TRBJ2-1, with D uncertain. CDR3 length equals 17 residues. Germline CDR1 and CDR2: MDHEN and SYDVKM. Trimming took off 5 bases at V and 0 bases at J, with 17 bases between the two ends. The CDR3 nucleotides read TGTGCCAGCAGTCCCCTTGCACCAACCAGCTCCTACAATGAGCAGTTCTTC. Protein product: CASSPLAPTSSYNEQFF.

The chain is built from TRBV27 and TRBJ2-1, with a weak D call TRBD1 (5 bases). This CDR3 spans 14 amino acids. Per the germline V gene, CDR1 is MNHEY and CDR2 is SMNVEV (reference sequence). Trimming took 6 bases from V and 0 from J, leaving 9 bases between them. The DNA for the CDR3 is TGTGCCAGCAGGCAGGGAATCTCCTACAATGAGCAGTTCTTC. This sequence encodes CASRQGISYNEQFF.

This chain joins TRBV5-1 and TRBJ2-7; TRBD1 is a possible D gene (5 bases). The CDR3 covers 15 residues. Germline V CDR1 and CDR2: SGHRS, YFSETQ. V was trimmed by 1 base and J by 2 bases, leaving 13 bases between them. The CDR3 nucleotides read TGCGCCAGCAGCTTGAGCCCGAAAGGGGCCTACGAGCAGTACTTC. Its translation: CASSLSPKGAYEQYF.

The chain has TRBV5-5 and TRBJ2-6; D is possibly TRBD2 (6 bases). This CDR3 comprises 18 residues. Germline V gene data show CDR1 as SGHKS and CDR2 as YYEKEE (reference sequence). V was clipped by 1 base and J by 4 bases, with 18 bases between them. CDR3 nucleotide sequence: TGTGCCAGCAGCTTGAGGCGGGGATCCGAACCCGGGGCCAACGTCCTGACTTTC. Its translation: CASSLRRGSEPGANVLTF.

The CDR3 loop is CASSLESLPRDTQYF. In DNA form, the CDR3 reads TGCGCCAGCAGCTTGGAGAGCCTACCGAGAGATACGCAGTATTTT. The J gene is TRBJ2-3, the V gene TRBV5-1; D is unclear. With 0 bases removed from V and 5 bases from J, the gap between germline ends came to 13 bases. CDR3 length: 15 residues. Germline CDR1 reads SGHRS; CDR2 reads YFSETQ. Looking up the rest from reference TRBV5-1 and TRBJ2-3 gives the full variable domain: KAGVTQTPRYLIKTRGQQVTLSCSPISGHRSVSWYQQTPGQGLQFLFEYFSETQRNKGNFPGRFSGRQFSNSRSEMNVSTLELGDSALYLCASSLESLPRDTQYFGPGTRLTVL.

This chain links TRBV7-8 with TRBJ2-7; 10 bases align to TRBD1. From germline, CDR1 is SGHVS and CDR2 FQNEAQ. With 0 bases clipped from V and 3 bases from J, the junction kept 17 bases outside the gene matches. CDR3 length equals 20 residues. This CDR3 is CASSLAGGQGKYYYYYEQYF. The CDR3 coding sequence is TGTGCCAGCAGCTTAGCGGGGGGACAGGGGAAGTACTACTACTACTACGAGCAGTACTTC. Full variable domain (remainder filled in from reference TRBV7-8 and TRBJ2-7): GAGVSQSPRYKVAKRGQDVALRCDPISGHVSLFWYQQALGQGPEFLTYFQNEAQLDKSGLPSDRFFAERPEGSVSTLKIQRTQQEDSAVYLCASSLAGGQGKYYYYYEQYFGPGTRLTVT.

The chain joins TRBV9 to TRBJ1-1; D gene unclear. With 2 bases removed from V and 1 base from J, the gap between germline ends came to 9 bases. The CDR3 covers 14 residues. Germline V gives CDR1 SGDLS, CDR2 YYNGEE. The chain's CDR3 is CASSVGQANTEAFF. CDR3 bases: TGTGCCAGCAGCGTCGGTCAGGCGAACACTGAAGCTTTCTTT.

The rearrangement links TRBV12-5 to TRBJ2-2, with 9 nucleotides matching TRBD1. Germline V gene data show CDR1 as LGHNT and CDR2 as FRNRAP. J was trimmed by 4 bases and V by 5 bases; bases with no gene match: 5. The CDR3 loop spans 15 amino acids. The CDR3 loop reads CASGEGTGFTGELFF. CDR3 DNA sequence: TGTGCTAGTGGTGAAGGGACAGGGTTCACCGGGGAGCTGTTTTTT.

This chain joins TRBV2 and TRBJ1-6; D is undetermined. The germline gives CDR1 SNHLY, CDR2 FYNNEI. This CDR3 comprises 14 residues. Trimming stripped 4 bases from V and 9 bases from J, with 13 bases between. In DNA form, the CDR3 reads TGTGCCAGCAGTGCGACCCTGGAGGGTTCACCCCTCCACTTT. Encoded protein: CASSATLEGSPLHF.

This clone has a single count. The chain carries TRBV6-1 and TRBJ1-5; no firm D call. V was trimmed by 3 bases and J by 1 base, leaving 7 bases between them. This CDR3 comprises 14 residues. Looked up from germline, CDR1 is MNHNS and CDR2 is SASEGT. The CDR3 DNA reads as TGTGCCAGCAGTGACAGTTGGAGCAATCAGCCCCAGCATTTT. It specifies CASSDSWSNQPQHF.

The chain uses TRBV2 and TRBJ2-1; TRBD2 matches 10 bases. V shed 4 bases and J 2 bases; nucleotides not matched to a gene: 2. The CDR3 is 15 residues long. Germline lookup yields CDR1 SNHLY and CDR2 FYNNEI. CDR3 in amino acids: CASSGTSGTYNEQFF. The DNA for the CDR3 is TGTGCCAGCAGTGGGACTAGCGGAACCTACAATGAGCAGTTCTTC.

The chain combines TRBV19 with TRBJ2-5, with D possibly TRBD1 on 6 matching bases. This CDR3 has 15 amino acids. The V end lost 6 bases, the J end lost 5 bases, and 19 bases lay between the germline ends. Germline CDR1 is LNHDA and CDR2 is SQIVND (reference sequence). CDR3 DNA sequence: TGTGCCAGTAGCTCTCGTAGGGGGAAATCGGAGACCCAGTACTTC. This encodes CASSSRRGKSETQYF.

This CDR3 reads CASSQGSGRSSYNEQFF. The CDR3 DNA follows: TGTGCCAGCAGCCAAGGGTCCGGGAGGAGCTCCTACAATGAGCAGTTCTTC. This chain joins TRBV3-1 (or the pseudogene TRBV3-2) and TRBJ2-1, with 7 bases aligning to TRBD2. Looked up from germline, CDR1 is LGHDT and CDR2 is YNNKEL (reference sequence). The ends lost 1 base at V and 0 bases at J; junction bases unmatched: 6. CDR3 length: 17 residues.

V and J are TRBV3-1 (or the pseudogene TRBV3-2) and TRBJ1-2, with TRBD1 as a possible D gene (6 bases). The germline gives CDR1 LGHDT, CDR2 YNNKEL (reference sequence). V was clipped by 4 bases and J by 1 base, with 16 bases between them. CDR3 length: 16 amino acids. CDR3 nucleotide sequence: TGTGCCAGCAGCCTAGACCTAAGCAGGGGTAACTATGGCTACACCTTC. Protein product: CASSLDLSRGNYGYTF.

The chain is built from TRBV12-3 or TRBV12-4 and TRBJ1-1, with D unclear. V dropped 2 bases and J dropped 7 bases, with 11 bases sitting between them. The length of the CDR3 is 13 residues. The CDR3 DNA reads TGTGCCAGCAGTTTATCGGGTCGGGGTGAAGCTTTCTTT. As protein: CASSLSGRGEAFF.

At least ten counts were recorded for this clone. The chain employs TRBV14 and TRBJ2-7, with D hard to call. Deletions cut 0 bases from V and 6 bases from J, with 9 bases between. Germline CDR1 SGHDN, CDR2 FVKESK. The CDR3 is 13 amino acids. The CDR3 is CASSQDLSSEQYF. The CDR3 coding sequence is TGTGCCAGCAGCCAAGATTTGAGCTCCGAGCAGTACTTC.

J is TRBJ2-3 and V is TRBV11-2; the match to TRBD2 covers 7 bases. Losses at the gene ends were 1 base for V and 1 base for J; bases not matched to a gene: 5. Germline-derived CDR1 and CDR2 are SGHAT and FQNNGV. The CDR3 length is 16 residues. The CDR3 region has the DNA TGTGCCAGCAGCTTAGGGGGCGGGAGTGGCACAGATACGCAGTATTTT. It encodes CASSLGGGSGTDTQYF.

The genes are TRBV19 and TRBJ1-2, with 7 nucleotides matching TRBD1. V was clipped by 4 bases and J by 6 bases; unmatched bases: 17. The germline V gene encodes CDR1 LNHDA and CDR2 SQIVND (reference sequence). The length of the CDR3 is 17 residues. For the CDR3, the DNA is TGTGCCAGTAGTAGACCAAGAACTCAGGGGGAGATGGATGGCTACACCTTC. It yields the protein CASSRPRTQGEMDGYTF. Combining the CDR3 with reference TRBV19 and TRBJ1-2 gives the whole variable domain DGGITQSPKYLFRKEGQNVTLSCEQNLNHDAMYWYRQDPGQGLRLIYYSQIVNDFQKGDIAEGYSVSREKKESFPLTVTSAQKNPTAFYLCASSRPRTQGEMDGYTFGSGTRLTVV.